The clone carrying this TCR beta chain has only a few counts. This sample stems from a study of blood T cell repertoires in COVID-19. The data were produced by immunoSEQ multiplex PCR, yet TCRdb's version contains in-frame clones alone and is incomplete. The sample has around 72,000 clones, 82% seen once. Sequenced sample: peripheral blood. The clonotype was recovered from a human donor in a cohort sampled during active COVID-19.

DNA for the CDR3: TGTGCCACCTCGGTAACGTCACTCTACGAGCAGTACTTC. Amino acid sequence: CATSVTSLYEQYF. The chain couples TRBV24-1 to TRBJ2-7, with D unclear. This CDR3 is built from 13 residues. The V gene lost 9 bases and the J gene lost 3 bases, with 14 bases spanning the gap. CDR1 is KGHDR, CDR2 SFDVKD, per germline.